One and the same sample provided the 17 T cell receptor beta chains below, sequenced in a study of T cells in Graves' hyperthyroidism and ophthalmopathy. Amplified regions were TCR beta CDR3 sequences from RNA transcripts. The HTBI set primed first-round TCR CDR3 RT-PCR. Using its own MiXCR run on the multiplex PCR reads, TCRdb lists one record per CDR3 protein. Here the sample spans 450,000 to 650,000 distinct CDR3 sequences, 12% to 15% being singletons. Sequencing was performed on blood. The receptor source for this set is a young woman with Graves' ophthalmopathy.

This clonotype was detected only once. A much larger clonotype is one base distant, so this may be a read error. This chain connects TRBV6-1 to TRBJ2-1, with 12 bases identical to TRBD2. CDR3 length equals 16 residues. V lost 4 bases, J lost 9 bases, and 10 bases stayed unmatched. From germline, CDR1 is MNHNS and CDR2 SASEGT. The CDR3 sequence is CASSGTSGRSLAEQFF. DNA of the CDR3: TGTGCCAGCAGTGGCACTAGCGGGAGGAGCTTGGCTGAGCAGTTCTTC.

The chain joins TRBV7-9 to TRBJ1-5, with a weak D call TRBD1 (5 bases). Trimming cost V 8 bases and J 0 bases, with 11 bases left between them. Germline V gene sequence: CDR1 SEHNR, CDR2 FQNEAQ (reference sequence). The CDR3 has 14 residues. This CDR3 reads CASEGEGSNQPQHF. Here the CDR3 DNA reads TGTGCCAGCGAAGGGGAAGGTAGCAATCAGCCCCAGCATTTT.

This clonotype was observed many times. The genes are TRBV11-3 and TRBJ2-7; D tentatively fits TRBD1 or TRBD2 (5 bases each). The CDR3 covers 16 residues. Trimming stripped 5 bases from V and 5 bases from J, with 22 bases between. Germline V CDR1 and CDR2: SGHNT, YENEEA. CDR3 bases: TGTGCCAGCAGCCCTACTTTGGACGTGAGGGGCCACGAGCAGTACTTC. Protein product: CASSPTLDVRGHEQYF.

V is TRBV28 and J is TRBJ1-3; D unclear. V shed 6 bases and J shed 0 bases, with 12 bases lying between them. Germline values: CDR1 MDHEN, CDR2 SYDVKM. The CDR3 is 15 amino acids. CDR3 in DNA: TGTGCCAGCAGGCGGGCCTTAGTCTCTGGAAACACCATATATTTT. It specifies CASRRALVSGNTIYF.

The chain uses TRBV2 and TRBJ2-5, with 11 bases matching TRBD2. Germline CDR1 and CDR2: SNHLY and FYNNEI. This CDR3 spans 17 amino acids. V was clipped by 7 bases and J by 3 bases; unmatched bases: 13. CDR3 protein: CASNRSPLAGGKETQYF. The CDR3 DNA follows: TGTGCCAGCAATCGATCGCCCTTAGCGGGAGGGAAAGAGACCCAGTACTTC. Complete variable domain (other parts from reference TRBV2 and TRBJ2-5): EPEVTQTPSHQVTQMGQEVILRCVPISNHLYFYWYRQILGQKVEFLVSFYNNEISEKSEIFDDQFSVERPDGSNFTLKIRSTKLEDSAMYFCASNRSPLAGGKETQYFGPGTRLLVL.

The chain is built from TRBV19 and TRBJ2-5, with D perhaps TRBD2 (6 bases). This CDR3 has 16 residues. In germline, CDR1 is LNHDA, CDR2 SQIVND (reference sequence). Trimming took 0 bases from V and 4 from J, leaving 15 bases between them. In DNA form, the CDR3 reads TGTGCCAGTAGTATAGACGCGGGATCTCGCCTAGAGACCCAGTACTTC. Translated: CASSIDAGSRLETQYF. The complete variable domain, with remaining parts taken from reference TRBV19 and TRBJ2-5, reads DGGITQSPKYLFRKEGQNVTLSCEQNLNHDAMYWYRQDPGQGLRLIYYSQIVNDFQKGDIAEGYSVSREKKESFPLTVTSAQKNPTAFYLCASSIDAGSRLETQYFGPGTRLLVL.

This clonotype was detected only a few times. This chain joins TRBV24-1 and TRBJ2-7; 9 bases line up with TRBD1. The CDR3 runs 15 residues. The V gene's germline CDR1 is KGHDR and CDR2 SFDVKD. The J segment lost 3 bases and the V segment lost 3 bases, leaving 5 bases of the junction unmatched. CDR3 residues: CATSDPRDRVYEQYF. For the CDR3, the DNA is TGTGCCACCAGTGATCCCCGGGACAGGGTCTACGAGCAGTACTTC.

The V call is TRBV2, the J call TRBJ2-5; 13 bases align to TRBD2. Germline-derived CDR1 and CDR2 are SNHLY and FYNNEI. The CDR3 extends over 18 amino acids. Trimming took 1 base from V and 5 from J; bases not matched to a gene: 10. This CDR3 is CASSEGKGLAGVGETQYF. The DNA of the CDR3 is TGTGCCAGCAGTGAAGGCAAAGGACTAGCGGGAGTTGGGGAGACCCAGTACTTC.

V gene TRBV29-1 combines with J gene TRBJ1-5, with 10 positions matching TRBD1. V shed 7 bases, J shed 4 bases, and the junction held 4 bases outside the gene matches. The CDR3 covers 13 residues. The germline V gene has CDR1 SQVTM and CDR2 ANQGSEA. The CDR3 bases are TGCAGCGCCTGGACAGGGGGTAATCAGCCCCAGCATTTT. Amino acid sequence: CSAWTGGNQPQHF.

This clonotype appeared many times. The rearrangement joins TRBV24-1 to TRBJ1-1, with TRBD1 as a possible D gene (5 bases). Germline-derived CDR1 and CDR2 are KGHDR and SFDVKD. The V gene lost 5 bases and the J gene lost 1 base, with 7 bases spanning the gap. This CDR3 is built from 13 residues. The CDR3 protein is CATSARANTEAFF. CDR3 in DNA: TGTGCCACCAGTGCCAGGGCGAACACTGAAGCTTTCTTT.

The table lists this clonotype with many counts. CDR3 nucleotide sequence: TGTGCCAGCGGCAGACAGCCCTTACCCTCCACAGATACGCAGTATTTT. Protein product: CASGRQPLPSTDTQYF. This chain links TRBV2 with TRBJ2-3, with D perhaps matching TRBD1 (5 bases). CDR3 length equals 16 residues. CDR1 SNHLY and CDR2 FYNNEI come from the germline V gene. Trimming took 8 bases from V and 2 from J, leaving 20 bases between them.

This clonotype was observed at least ten times. This chain joins TRBV11-2 and TRBJ1-4; the D is unclear. Germline V lookup: CDR1 SGHAT, CDR2 FQNNGV. Trimming took 1 base from V and 5 from J, leaving 14 bases between them. The CDR3 spans 16 residues. The CDR3, as DNA: TGTGCCAGCAGCTTAGTACCCAAGGGAGAAAATGAAAAACTGTTTTTT. Protein: CASSLVPKGENEKLFF.

This clonotype was counted at least ten times. The chain has TRBV3-1 and TRBJ1-4, with no clear D. This CDR3 spans 14 amino acids. CDR1 is LGHDT, CDR2 YNNKEL, per germline (reference sequence). The V end lost 1 base, the J end lost 11 bases, and 14 bases lay between the germline ends. In nucleotides, the CDR3 is TGTGCCAGCAGCCAAGTGGAACCGGGATTTAAACTGTTTTTT. Protein sequence: CASSQVEPGFKLFF.

This clonotype was observed at least ten times. One end of the junction fails to match germline, which may point to a read error. The chain links TRBV7-7 to TRBJ2-1; D ambiguous. Germline CDR1 SSHAT, CDR2 FNYEAQ (reference sequence). The CDR3 spans 15 residues. This CDR3 is CASSSTPLPGNEQFF. DNA for the CDR3: TGTGCTAGCAGCTCAACGCCCCTACCTGGCAATGAGCAGTTCTTC.

There are many counts of this clonotype. The J gene is TRBJ1-4, the V gene TRBV12-3 or TRBV12-4, with 9 bases matching TRBD1. The CDR3 is made up of 14 amino acids. With V trimmed by 7 bases and J by 7 bases, 7 bases remained unmatched. CDR3 loop: CASTTGTGSEKLFF. CDR3 coding DNA: TGTGCCAGCACCACCGGGACAGGGTCTGAAAAACTGTTTTTT.

At least ten counts were recorded for this clonotype. V usage is TRBV6-1 and J usage is TRBJ2-1; a weak D match, TRBD1 (6 bases). The CDR3 totals 15 residues. Germline V gives CDR1 MNHNS, CDR2 SASEGT. Trimming left V 5 bases short and J 0 bases short, with 11 bases between. In DNA form, the CDR3 reads TGTGCCAGCAGTCCCAGGGGTATCTCCTACAATGAGCAGTTCTTC. Translation: CASSPRGISYNEQFF.

This clonotype was recorded a few times. The CDR3 bases are TGTGCCAGCAGTCCCCGGTCCCCGCCCTACGAGCAGTACTTC. Translation gives CASSPRSPPYEQYF. The chain links TRBV27 to TRBJ2-7; D unresolved. Germline lookup yields CDR1 MNHEY and CDR2 SMNVEV (reference sequence). The CDR3 spans 14 residues. With 5 bases removed from V and 2 bases from J, the gap between germline ends came to 13 bases.